One and the same sample provided the 4 T cell receptor beta chains below, sequenced in a study of shared clonotypes between healthy human individuals. In the naive CD8 group, cells lacked CD45RO and were positively selected for CCR7, so terminally differentiated effector memory CD45RA+ cells were left out. Sequencing was performed with immunoSEQ multiplex PCR; in TCRdb, only in-frame clones are kept and a portion is missing. The sample lists 2 million or so clones; about 95% were seen once. Input material: naive CD8+ T cells sorted from blood. The receptors were sampled from a man aged 18-30 years in good health.

This sequence joins TRBV25-1 and TRBJ2-7, with a weak D call TRBD1 (5 bases). The V gene lost 7 bases and the J gene lost 7 bases, with 14 bases spanning the gap. The length of the CDR3 is 12 residues. Germline V gene lookup returns CDR1 MGHDK and CDR2 SYGVNS. CDR3 amino acids: CASTLQDSEQYF. The DNA of the CDR3 is TGTGCCAGCACCCTACAGGATTCGGAGCAGTACTTC.

A remark on this clone: Other DNA sequences from this sample encode an identical CDR3 as well. This chain links TRBV4-3 with TRBJ2-1, with D uncertain. V was shortened by 0 bases and J by 1 base, with 4 bases between the two germline ends. The germline V gene encodes CDR1 LGHNA and CDR2 YSLEER. The CDR3 contains 14 residues. CDR3 loop: CASSQESSYNEQFF. Here the CDR3 DNA reads TGCGCCAGCAGCCAAGAGTCATCCTACAATGAGCAGTTCTTC.

This clone has just one count. V and J are TRBV29-1 and TRBJ1-1, with D possibly matching TRBD1 (5 bases). Trimming took off 0 bases at V and 1 base at J, with 12 bases between the two ends. Germline CDR1 reads SQVTM; CDR2 reads ANQGSEA. CDR3 size: 15 residues. CDR3 in amino acids: CSVEDMGVGNTEAFF. Here the CDR3 DNA reads TGCAGCGTTGAAGATATGGGGGTAGGGAACACTGAAGCTTTCTTT.

The chain recombines TRBV28 with TRBJ2-1; 10 bases agree with TRBD2. CDR3 length: 15 amino acids. The germline V gene has CDR1 MDHEN and CDR2 SYDVKM. Losses at the gene ends were 6 bases for V and 5 bases for J; bases not matched to a gene: 7. The CDR3 sequence: CASRDLAGENNEQFF. CDR3 nucleotides: TGTGCCAGCAGGGACCTAGCGGGGGAGAACAATGAGCAGTTCTTC.